The clone carrying this T cell receptor beta chain was found once. At one boundary the junction diverges from the germline segment, which might be a read error. The sample comes from a study of blood T cell repertoires in COVID-19. The overall study: The analysed material was cDNA or gDNA that came from T cells, B-cell-depleted T cells, or PBMCs.

Those enrolled, adults aged about 18 to 89 years, came from 20 to 25 US areas. Cohort 3 recovery required two negative PCRs, clearance, or symptom resolution. Authors' analysis steps: Estimates of nucleated cell counts were drawn from the amplification of reference gene primers. The table came from immunoSEQ multiplex PCR; TCRdb's copy has only in-frame clones and leaves some out. V and J calls and clone size are as listed in that table; D and trimming were resolved from the DNA. This sample has around 270,000 clones, with roughly 88% found just once. CDR3 size: 11 residues. Germline V CDR1 and CDR2: SEHNR, FQNEAQ (reference sequence).

The specimen sequenced was PBMCs or T cells enriched from blood (not recorded which). The rearrangement joins TRBV7-9 to TRBJ2-1, with 9 bases matching TRBD1. The sequence came from a woman aged 25 to 45 who had recovered from COVID-19. The CDR3 protein is CASSSGTGLIF. The CDR3 region has the DNA TGTGCCAGCAGCTCCGGGACAGGGTTGATCTTC. Full variable domain (rest looked up from reference TRBV7-9 and TRBJ2-1): DTGVSQNPRHKITKRGQNVTFRCDPISEHNRLYWYRQTLGQGPEFLTYFQNEAQLEKSRLLSDRFSAERPKGSFSTLEIQRTEQGDSAMYLCASSSGTGLIFGPGTRLTVL.